This T cell receptor (beta chain) was identified during a study of siplizumab effects on memory and regulatory T cells. Profiled with immunoSEQ multiplex PCR; TCRdb holds only in-frame clones, not every one. The sample shows roughly 92,000 clones, roughly 94% of them seen only once. This clonotype originated in a human donor in good health. Sample: non-Treg CD4+ T cells sorted from blood.

CDR3 region: CAWSLGRNTEAFF. Here the CDR3 DNA reads TGTGCCTGGAGTTTGGGCAGGAACACTGAAGCTTTCTTT. The V and J genes are TRBV30 and TRBJ1-1; D not resolved. V lost 2 bases and J lost 1, with 8 bases in between. In germline, CDR1 is GTSNPN, CDR2 SVGIG (reference sequence). This CDR3 comprises 13 residues.